The 7 T cell receptor beta chains in this list originate from one sample, sequenced in a study of Graves' ophthalmopathy and Graves' hyperthyroidism (dated by TCRdb to the late 2010s). The instrument given in TCRdb is Illumina HiSeq 2000. For repertoire sequencing, the TCR beta CDR3 regions were amplified from RNA transcripts. HTBI primers and the Qiagen OneStep RT-PCR kit were used in a first-round RT-PCR, which was followed by a second-round multiplex PCR, size selection and purification. The public reads were reprocessed in TCRdb via fastp at Q25 and MiXCR, keeping in-frame beta chains. Identical CDR3 protein sequences are pooled into one entry, listed with their most common genes and DNA. This sample has 560,000 or so distinct CDR3 sequences in its table, and approximately 35% of those were observed once. The top ten clonotypes cover approximately 4.1% of the sample. Sequenced: peripheral blood or thyroid tissue (not recorded which). The receptor set was obtained from an adult man with Graves' hyperthyroidism.

There are a few counts of this clonotype. The genes are TRBV4-3 and TRBJ1-4; no reliable D call. The germline V and J ends were trimmed by 1 base and 0 bases, with 3 bases remaining between them. The CDR3 is 14 residues long. CDR1 and CDR2 from the germline V gene are LGHNA and YSLEER. CDR3 protein: CASSQASTNEKLFF. CDR3 in DNA: TGCGCCAGCAGCCAAGCGTCAACTAATGAAAAACTGTTTTTT.

This clonotype was counted many times. The chain carries TRBV2 and TRBJ2-7, with a possible D match to TRBD1 (5 bases). This CDR3 contains 13 residues. The germline CDR1 and CDR2 sequences are SNHLY and FYNNEI. Trimming removed 7 bases at V and 2 bases at J, with 12 bases between. The CDR3 protein is CASKRQRTYEQYF. The CDR3 DNA sequence: TGTGCCAGCAAACGACAGCGAACCTACGAGCAGTACTTC.

This clonotype occurred many times. The chain is built from TRBV10-3 and TRBJ2-6; perhaps TRBD2 as D (5 bases). Germline V gene lookup returns CDR1 ENHRY and CDR2 SYGVKD. This CDR3 contains 16 residues. V was cut by 10 bases and J by 0 bases, with 16 bases left in between. As DNA, the CDR3 is TGTGCCACCCAAAGGACTGAAAGCTCTGGGGCCAACGTCCTGACTTTC. This codes for CATQRTESSGANVLTF.

This clonotype occurred a few times. The gene calls are TRBV19 and TRBJ1-5, with 10 bases aligning to TRBD1. The germline V gene has CDR1 LNHDA and CDR2 SQIVND (reference sequence). Unmatched junction bases numbered 8, after V lost 5 bases and J lost 7 bases. There are 15 residues in the CDR3. The CDR3: CASSAGQGGGQPQHF. In DNA, the CDR3 is TGTGCCAGTAGTGCCGGACAGGGGGGCGGACAGCCCCAGCATTTT.

This clonotype appeared many times. The chain couples TRBV29-1 to TRBJ1-5; the match to TRBD1 covers 7 bases. Germline CDR1 reads SQVTM; CDR2 reads ANQGSEA. V was pared by 6 bases and J by 6 bases, with 8 bases of the junction left unmatched. The CDR3 extends over 13 amino acids. This chain's CDR3 is CSVGQSEGQPQHF. The CDR3, as DNA: TGCAGCGTGGGACAGTCCGAGGGTCAGCCCCAGCATTTT.

The J gene is TRBJ2-5, the V gene TRBV12-5; D is perhaps TRBD2 (6 bases). Germline V gene sequence: CDR1 LGHNT, CDR2 FRNRAP. CDR3 size: 16 residues. V lost 0 bases to trimming and J lost 7 bases, with 18 bases between them. The CDR3 DNA follows: TGTGCTAGTGGTTTGGTCCCCGGGACTTTTCTCGGGACCCAGTACTTC. It yields the protein CASGLVPGTFLGTQYF.

V is TRBV6-1 and J is TRBJ2-1; D is unresolved. The germline V gene has CDR1 MNHNS and CDR2 SASEGT. Trimming left V 5 bases short and J 15 bases short, with 14 bases between. The CDR3 sequence is 11 residues long. CDR3 sequence reads: CASSNWDVAFF. The DNA for the CDR3 is TGTGCCAGCAGTAATTGGGATGTCGCGTTCTTC.